The 3 T cell receptor beta chains below come from one sample, sequenced in a study of Ad26.COV2.S vaccination and SARS-CoV-2 variants. As to treatment: 15 to 20 received Ad26.COV2.S at low or high dose, single or two shots; about 5 received placebo; per-sample allocation not given. Sampling took place 63 days after the first vaccine or placebo injection. This table comes from immunoSEQ multiplex PCR, and its TCRdb copy is limited to in-frame clones, with some not included. The repertoire holds 200,000 to 250,000 clones, with approximately 88% as singletons. Sequences were derived from peripheral blood, sampled in a trial of Ad26.COV2.S vaccine versus placebo. The source is a person aged 18-60 years who received the Ad26.COV2.S COVID-19 vaccine or a placebo.

This clone showed up just a few times. The chain couples TRBV21-1 to TRBJ2-7; the table's D call TRBD1 went unverified against the DNA. TRBV21-1 constitutes a pseudogene. This CDR3 region has 17 residues. CDR3 sequence reads: CASSKEKPGQFRYEQYF. The CDR3 DNA sequence: TGTGCCAGCAGCAAAGAGAAACCGGGACAGTTTCGCTACGAGCAGTACTTC.

The CDR3 is CASSLEGAGNQPQHF. Here the CDR3 DNA reads TGTGCCAGCAGTTTGGAAGGGGCAGGCAATCAGCCCCAGCATTTT. The chain recombines TRBV28 with TRBJ1-5; tentative D call: TRBD1 (5 bases). This CDR3 is 15 amino acids long. Germline V gives CDR1 MDHEN, CDR2 SYDVKM. The V and J ends lost 3 bases and 2 bases respectively, with 11 bases between them.

This chain links TRBV4-1 with TRBJ2-2, with a weak D call TRBD1 (5 bases). Trimming left V 8 bases short and J 5 bases short, with 9 bases between. The CDR3 is 12 amino acids. Germline assignment: CDR1 MGHRA and CDR2 YSYEKL. The CDR3 DNA reads as TGCGCCAGCGCAGGGCGGACCGGGGAGCTGTTTTTT. This codes for CASAGRTGELFF.